The text below deals with one T cell receptor (beta chain). The record originates from a study of blood T cell repertoires in COVID-19. On the study more broadly: Specimens from acute and convalescent COVID-19 originated in the United States, Italy and Spain. The analysed material was cDNA or gDNA that came from T cells, B-cell-depleted T cells, or PBMCs.

In the authors' workflow: Estimates of nucleated cell counts were drawn from the amplification of reference gene primers. TCRdb's copy holds only in-frame clones and misses some; the assay was immunoSEQ multiplex PCR. The V and J calls and the clone size are those of that table, but D and trimming were determined from the DNA. Among 90,000 to 150,000 clones listed, roughly 80% were seen once. The CDR3 contains 14 residues. V gave up 3 bases and J gave up 0 bases, with 6 bases separating them. Germline V lookup: CDR1 WSHSY, CDR2 SAAADI. Sequenced input: peripheral blood. V gene TRBV10-2 combines with J gene TRBJ1-3, with no clear D. The receptor was derived from a human donor in a cohort sampled during active COVID-19. The CDR3 loop is CASSDSFSGNTIYF. The CDR3 DNA sequence: TGCGCCAGCAGTGACAGTTTCTCTGGAAACACCATATATTTT.